The present T cell receptor beta chain was sequenced within a study of radiotherapy plus CTLA-4 blockade in lung cancer. Background on the study: Disease control was seen in 25% to 40% of patients, objective responses in 18%.

Trimming pared 0 bases from V and 5 bases from J, leaving 22 bases between. CDR1 is MGHRA and CDR2 is YSYEKL in the germline V gene. CDR3 size: 18 residues. TCRdb's table, derived via immunoSEQ multiplex PCR, lists solely in-frame clones and lacks some. The sample shows roughly 63,000 clones, approximately 68% of them seen only once. The material sequenced was peripheral blood, taken from a patient treated with radiotherapy plus ipilimumab. The chain combines TRBV4-1 with TRBJ2-5; the D gene is possibly TRBD2 (6 bases). This TCR was recovered from a human donor with non-small cell lung cancer whose response to radiotherapy plus ipilimumab could not be evaluated. The CDR3 bases are TGCGCCAGCAGCCAAGATCGGGGGTTTGTGGGGCGGTTCGAGACCCAGTACTTC. Protein: CASSQDRGFVGRFETQYF.